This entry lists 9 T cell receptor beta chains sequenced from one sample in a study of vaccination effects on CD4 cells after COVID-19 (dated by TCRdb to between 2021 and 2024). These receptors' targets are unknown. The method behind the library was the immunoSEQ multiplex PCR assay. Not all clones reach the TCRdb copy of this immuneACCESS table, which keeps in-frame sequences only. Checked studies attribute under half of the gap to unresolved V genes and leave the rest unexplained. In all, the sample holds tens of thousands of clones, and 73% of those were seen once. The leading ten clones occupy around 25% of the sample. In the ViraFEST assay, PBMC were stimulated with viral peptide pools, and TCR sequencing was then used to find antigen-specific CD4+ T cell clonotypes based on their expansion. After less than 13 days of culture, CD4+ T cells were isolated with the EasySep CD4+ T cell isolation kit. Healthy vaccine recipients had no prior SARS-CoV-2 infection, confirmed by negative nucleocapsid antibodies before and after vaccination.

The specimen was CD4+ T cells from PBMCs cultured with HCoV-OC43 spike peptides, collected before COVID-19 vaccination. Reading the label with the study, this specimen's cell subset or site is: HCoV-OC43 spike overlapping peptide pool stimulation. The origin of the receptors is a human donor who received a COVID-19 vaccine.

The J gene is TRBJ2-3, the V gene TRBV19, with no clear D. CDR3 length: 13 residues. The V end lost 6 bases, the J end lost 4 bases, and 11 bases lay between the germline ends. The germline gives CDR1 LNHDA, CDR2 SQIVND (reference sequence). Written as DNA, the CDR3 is TGTGCCAGTAGGGTTATCGGCGCAGATACGCAGTATTTT. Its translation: CASRVIGADTQYF.

CDR3 sequence: CASSLIQTNSPLHF. CDR3 coding DNA: TGTGCCAGCAGTTTAATACAGACCAATTCACCCCTCCACTTT. The chain joins TRBV27 to TRBJ1-6, with D hard to call. This CDR3 region has 14 residues. CDR1 and CDR2 (germline): MNHEY, SMNVEV (reference sequence). V shed 2 bases and J shed 7 bases, with 9 bases lying between them.

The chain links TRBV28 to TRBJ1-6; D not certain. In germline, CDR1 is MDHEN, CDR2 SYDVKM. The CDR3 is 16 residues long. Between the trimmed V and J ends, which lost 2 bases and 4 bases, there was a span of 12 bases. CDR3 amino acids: CASSLGVSLYNSPLHF. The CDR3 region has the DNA TGTGCCAGCAGTTTAGGCGTTAGTCTTTATAATTCACCCCTCCACTTT. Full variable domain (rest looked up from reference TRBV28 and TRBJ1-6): DVKVTQSSRYLVKRTGEKVFLECVQDMDHENMFWYRQDPGLGLRLIYFSYDVKMKEKGDIPEGYSVSREKKERFSLILESASTNQTSMYLCASSLGVSLYNSPLHFGNGTRLTVT.

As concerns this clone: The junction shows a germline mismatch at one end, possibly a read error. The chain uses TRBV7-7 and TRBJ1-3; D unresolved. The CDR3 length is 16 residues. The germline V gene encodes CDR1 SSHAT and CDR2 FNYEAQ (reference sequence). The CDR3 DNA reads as TGTGCTAGCAGCTTGGGCAGCCCGAACTCTGGAAACACCATATATTTT. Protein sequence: CASSLGSPNSGNTIYF. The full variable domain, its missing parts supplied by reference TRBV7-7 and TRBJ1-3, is GAGVSQSPRYKVTKRGQDVTLRCDPISSHATLYWYQQALGQGPEFLTYFNYEAQPDKSGLPSDRFSAERPEGSISTLTIQRTEQRDSAMYRCASSLGSPNSGNTIYFGEGSWLTVV.

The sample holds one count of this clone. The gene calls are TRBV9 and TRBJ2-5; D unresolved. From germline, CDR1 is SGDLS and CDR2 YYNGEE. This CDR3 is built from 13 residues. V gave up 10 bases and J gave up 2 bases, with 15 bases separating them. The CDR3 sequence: CAGSKGLQETQYF. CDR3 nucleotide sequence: TGTGCCGGCTCTAAGGGCCTACAAGAGACCCAGTACTTC.

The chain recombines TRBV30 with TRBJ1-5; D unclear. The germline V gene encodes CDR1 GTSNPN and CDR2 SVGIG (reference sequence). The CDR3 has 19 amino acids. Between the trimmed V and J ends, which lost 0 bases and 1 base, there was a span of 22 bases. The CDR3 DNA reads TGTGCCTGGAGTGTACCTCGCAGCAATCGGACTATGAGCAATCAGCCCCAGCATTTT. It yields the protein CAWSVPRSNRTMSNQPQHF.

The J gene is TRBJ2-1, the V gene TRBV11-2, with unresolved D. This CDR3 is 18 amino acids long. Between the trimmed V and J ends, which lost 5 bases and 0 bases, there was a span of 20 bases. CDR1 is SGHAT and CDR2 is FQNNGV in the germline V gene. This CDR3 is CASSTKSGNASSYNEQFF. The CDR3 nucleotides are TGTGCCAGCAGCACCAAAAGTGGTAACGCTAGCTCCTACAATGAGCAGTTCTTC.

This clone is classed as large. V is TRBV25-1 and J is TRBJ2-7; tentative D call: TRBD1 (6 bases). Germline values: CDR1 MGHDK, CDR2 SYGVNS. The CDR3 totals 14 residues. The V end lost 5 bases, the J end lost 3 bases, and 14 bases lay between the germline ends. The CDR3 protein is CASSPYGTIYEQYF. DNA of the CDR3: TGTGCCAGCAGTCCATATGGGACAATCTACGAGCAGTACTTC.

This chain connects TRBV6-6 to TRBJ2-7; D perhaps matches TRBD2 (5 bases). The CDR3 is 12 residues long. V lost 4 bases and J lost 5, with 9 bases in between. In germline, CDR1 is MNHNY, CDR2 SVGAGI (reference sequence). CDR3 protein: CASSFGEHEQYF. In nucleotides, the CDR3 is TGTGCCAGCAGTTTTGGGGAGCACGAGCAGTACTTC.